A selection of T cell receptor beta chains follows, all from one sample in a study of CD8 T cells in ankylosing spondylitis. MiXCR, run by TCRdb on the 5' RACE reads, gives a single entry per CDR3 protein. The repertoire includes more than 250,000 distinct CDR3 sequences, approximately 10% of them detected once, and 9.1% sits in the top ten. The material sequenced was blood, either unsorted or a sorted T cell fraction (not recorded which). All receptors come from a female donor with ankylosing spondylitis or in good health (not recorded which). The CDR3 runs from the conserved cysteine through the conserved F or W. Fields, in order: clone size, V gene, J gene, D gene, CDR3 DNA, CDR3 protein. The D gene is left open where the match is weak. Only some rows state a clone size, as once, few, many or a class for expanded clones.

many	TRBV20-1	TRBJ2-2	.	TGCAGTGCTAGAGACGGCATGAACACCGGGGAGCTGTTTTTT	CSARDGMNTGELFF
many	TRBV5-1	TRBJ2-7	TRBD1	TGCGCCAGCAGCTTGGTTCCTCCGGGACAGGGACCCTACGAGCAGTACTTC	CASSLVPPGQGPYEQYF
.	TRBV5-8	TRBJ1-1	.	TGTGCCAGCAATCAGGCGGGTGGGAACACTGAAGCTTTCTTT	CASNQAGGNTEAFF
many	TRBV30	TRBJ1-1	.	TGTGCCTGGAAGGGCTATCTCAACACTGAAGCTTTCTTT	CAWKGYLNTEAFF
many	TRBV28	TRBJ1-5	.	TGTGCCAGCAGAATTAACGATGGTGTGGTGGGCAATCAGCCCCAGCATTTT	CASRINDGVVGNQPQHF
many	TRBV20-1	TRBJ2-7	.	TGCAGTGGGAACAGGGACCTCTACGAGCAGTACTTC	CSGNRDLYEQYF
few	TRBV5-5	TRBJ1-1	.	TGTGCCAGCAGCTCCGACGGCCCTTGGACTGAAGCTTTCTTT	CASSSDGPWTEAFF
many	TRBV12-3/TRBV12-4	TRBJ1-5	.	TGTGCCAGCAGCCCCGACACCAGCAATCAGCCCCAGCATTTT	CASSPDTSNQPQHF
.	TRBV12-3/TRBV12-4	TRBJ1-1	TRBD1	TGTGCCAGCAGTCCAGGGGGGTTCACTGAAGCTTTCTTT	CASSPGGFTEAFF
many	TRBV20-1	TRBJ2-3	.	TGCAGTGCTGCAATCGTAGATACGCAGTATTTT	CSAAIVDTQYF
few	TRBV27	TRBJ2-1	.	TGTGCCAGCAGTTCTCTAACGGGCGGGATAAGGTCCTACAATGAGCAGTTCTTC	CASSSLTGGIRSYNEQFF
many	TRBV28	TRBJ2-2	.	TGTGCCAGCAGTCTCTCCCCGAGGGGGAACACCGGGGAGCTGTTTTTT	CASSLSPRGNTGELFF
many	TRBV6-5	TRBJ1-1	.	TGTGCCAGCAGTTACGGGGGGCGGGGGTTCTTT	CASSYGGRGFF
many	TRBV7-2	TRBJ2-1	.	TGTGCCAGCAGCCAATCAAGGGGACATGAGCAGTTCTTC	CASSQSRGHEQFF
many	TRBV20-1	TRBJ2-3	TRBD2	TGCAGTGCTCGGACTAGCGGGAGGGCCACGAACACAGATACGCAGTATTTT	CSARTSGRATNTDTQYF
many	TRBV5-1	TRBJ1-2	.	TGCGCCAGCAGCTTGATGGATTCTAACTATGGCTACACCTTC	CASSLMDSNYGYTF
.	TRBV20-1	TRBJ2-3	TRBD2	TGCAGTGCTAGTCGGGCTAGCGGGGGGCGGACAGATACGCAGTATTTT	CSASRASGGRTDTQYF
many	TRBV6-2/TRBV6-3	TRBJ2-1	.	TGTGCCAGCAGTTCGCCCCGGGAGCAGCAGTTCTTC	CASSSPREQQFF
many	TRBV20-1	TRBJ2-3	TRBD2	TGCAGTGCCATTAGCGGGTCGGAGGGGCTGCGTTTCACAGATACGCAGTATTTT	CSAISGSEGLRFTDTQYF
many	TRBV12-3/TRBV12-4	TRBJ2-1	TRBD2	TGTGCCAGCAGTCATCGACTAGCGGAGACCTACAATGAGCAGTTCTTC	CASSHRLAETYNEQFF
many	TRBV28	TRBJ1-4	TRBD1	TGTGCCAGCACCGCCGGGACAGGGGGCGTAGGATCCGAAAAACTGTTTTTT	CASTAGTGGVGSEKLFF
few	TRBV11-2	TRBJ2-3	TRBD2	TGTGCCAGCAGCCCGGGACTAGCGGGAAGCACAGATACGCAGTATTTT	CASSPGLAGSTDTQYF
few	TRBV4-3	TRBJ2-1	.	TGCGCCAGCAGCCAAGAGGGTGCCCGGTACTCCTACAATGAGCAGTTCTTC	CASSQEGARYSYNEQFF
.	TRBV2	TRBJ1-4	TRBD1	TGTGCCAGCAGTTCCAAGACAGGGCGAGGAGAAAAACTGTTTTTT	CASSSKTGRGEKLFF
many	TRBV12-3/TRBV12-4	TRBJ2-7	.	TGTGCCAGCAGCTCGGGACCAACCTACGAGCAGTACTTC	CASSSGPTYEQYF
many	TRBV3-1	TRBJ2-2	.	TGTGCCAGCAGCTGGACGGGTCCCGGGGAGCTGTTTTTT	CASSWTGPGELFF
.	TRBV7-2	TRBJ1-1	.	TGTGCCAGCAGCCCCCGGGGAGGGGCCGCGAACACTGAAGCTTTCTTT	CASSPRGGAANTEAFF
many	TRBV5-1	TRBJ2-1	.	TGCGCCAGCAGCTTATGGGGCGCGGACTACAATGAGCAGTTCTTC	CASSLWGADYNEQFF
.	TRBV20-1	TRBJ2-2	TRBD2	TGCAGTGCTGCCCCAGCGGGAGGGCTCACCGGGGAGCTGTTTTTT	CSAAPAGGLTGELFF
.	TRBV3-1	TRBJ2-2	TRBD1	TGTGCCAGCTGTCGAATCCCTAACCGGGACAGGGCTTTTACCGGGGAGCTGTTTTTT	CASCRIPNRDRAFTGELFF
many	TRBV5-1	TRBJ2-1	.	TGCGCCAGCAGCTTGGCCGGACTAGAGCAGTTCTTC	CASSLAGLEQFF
many	TRBV7-9	TRBJ2-2	.	TGTGCCCCCGAGGTGCGGGGAGGGGAGCTGTTTTTT	CAPEVRGGELFF